Each of the 18 T cell receptor beta chains below was sequenced from the same sample in a study of T cells in Graves' hyperthyroidism and ophthalmopathy. From RNA transcripts, TCR beta CDR3 regions were amplified. HTBI primers drove first-round RT-PCR of the TCR CDR3. TCRdb processed the multiplex PCR reads anew with MiXCR; each CDR3 protein has one entry. The table shows under 450,000 distinct CDR3 sequences, with roughly 17% occurring only once. Sequencing was carried out using blood. The receptors derive from a woman aged 30 to 39 with Graves' hyperthyroidism that later progressed to Graves' ophthalmopathy.

This sequence joins TRBV27 and TRBJ2-7; 11 positions agree with TRBD2. After removal of 3 bases from V and 5 bases from J, the junction contained 9 bases not matched to a gene. The germline gives CDR1 MNHEY, CDR2 SMNVEV (reference sequence). The CDR3 consists of 16 residues. In nucleotides, the CDR3 is TGTGCCAGCAGTTTGGTGGGGCTAGCGGGAGGAAACGAGCAGTACTTC. Translated, it gives CASSLVGLAGGNEQYF.

This clonotype came up a few times. The rearrangement joins TRBV10-2 to TRBJ2-7; 7 bases match TRBD2. The CDR3 is made up of 16 amino acids. V lost 3 bases, J lost 4 bases, and 12 bases stayed unmatched. Germline CDR1 WSHSY, CDR2 SAAADI. CDR3 residues: CASSELERGSSYEQYF. The CDR3 DNA reads as TGCGCCAGCAGTGAATTGGAGCGCGGGAGTAGTTACGAGCAGTACTTC.

The chain couples TRBV5-1 to TRBJ2-7; D is possibly TRBD1 (6 bases). Germline V gene data show CDR1 as SGHRS and CDR2 as YFSETQ. CDR3 length: 15 amino acids. V lost 3 bases to trimming and J lost 0 bases, with 13 bases between them. The CDR3, as DNA: TGCGCCAGCAGCTGGAAACAGGGTAGCTCCTACGAGCAGTACTTC. Its translation is CASSWKQGSSYEQYF.

The genes are TRBV7-8 and TRBJ2-3, with a tentative D call TRBD2 (5 bases). The CDR3 length is 16 residues. V was shortened by 6 bases and J by 2 bases, with 18 bases between the two germline ends. Germline V gives CDR1 SGHVS, CDR2 FQNEAQ. CDR3 in DNA: TGTGCCAGCAGTCCGGCCCGACTACCCATCACAGATACGCAGTATTTT. Encoded protein: CASSPARLPITDTQYF. The full variable domain, rest sourced from reference TRBV7-8 and TRBJ2-3, is GAGVSQSPRYKVAKRGQDVALRCDPISGHVSLFWYQQALGQGPEFLTYFQNEAQLDKSGLPSDRFFAERPEGSVSTLKIQRTQQEDSAVYLCASSPARLPITDTQYFGPGTRLTVL.

Details on this clonotype: This may be a read error: a much more frequent sequence differs by one nucleotide. This chain joins TRBV5-5 and TRBJ1-1, with D possibly TRBD1 on 5 matching bases. Germline-derived CDR1 and CDR2 are SGHKS and YYEKEE (reference sequence). There are 18 residues in the CDR3. CDR3 region: CASSLYGRPTKGNTEASF. DNA for the CDR3: TGTGCCAGCAGCTTGTACGGCAGACCCACCAAGGGGAACACTGAAGCTTCCTTT.

This clonotype came up a few times. The chain employs TRBV20-1 and TRBJ1-3, with D perhaps TRBD1 (6 bases). The CDR3 has 14 residues. The V end lost 0 bases, the J end lost 4 bases, and 10 bases lay between the germline ends. Germline V CDR1 and CDR2: DFQATT, SNEGSKA (reference sequence). The CDR3 region has the DNA TGCAGTGCTAGAGAGGGGGCAACGGGAAACACCATATATTTT. The encoded protein is CSAREGATGNTIYF.

This chain uses TRBV13 with TRBJ2-5; 8 nucleotides align to TRBD2. V trimming: 1 base; J trimming: 2 bases; junction bases outside the gene matches: 6. This CDR3 spans 16 amino acids. Germline V lookup: CDR1 PRHDT, CDR2 FYEKMQ (reference sequence). The chain's CDR3 is CASSLAREGLQETQYF. DNA for the CDR3: TGTGCCAGCAGCTTAGCTCGGGAGGGACTTCAAGAGACCCAGTACTTC.

The chain recombines TRBV19 with TRBJ1-5, with TRBD1 identical over 11 bases. V lost 10 bases, J lost 4 bases, and 6 bases stayed unmatched. From germline, CDR1 is LNHDA and CDR2 SQIVND (reference sequence). The CDR3 consists of 14 residues. CDR3 sequence (DNA): TGTGCCACCGCGGACAGGGGGCCGAATCAGCCCCAGCATTTT. It translates to CATADRGPNQPQHF.

There are many counts of this clonotype. V is TRBV6-2 or TRBV6-3 and J is TRBJ2-2; D is unclear. V shed 6 bases and J shed 9 bases, with 14 bases lying between them. CDR3 length: 13 residues. Germline CDR1 reads MNHEY; CDR2 reads SVGEGT. CDR3 amino acids: CASRGRPYRELFF. DNA for the CDR3: TGTGCCAGCAGAGGGCGGCCCTATAGGGAGCTGTTTTTT.

Many counts were recorded for this clonotype. The rearrangement links TRBV9 to TRBJ1-4; tentative D call: TRBD1 (5 bases). The CDR3 consists of 15 residues. CDR1 SGDLS and CDR2 YYNGEE come from the germline V gene. V was cut by 4 bases and J by 0 bases, with 10 bases left in between. The CDR3 loop reads CASSPMGATNEKLFF. The CDR3 nucleotides are TGTGCCAGCAGCCCCATGGGGGCAACTAATGAAAAACTGTTTTTT.

This clonotype was observed at least ten times. The chain has TRBV12-3 or TRBV12-4 and TRBJ2-7; 7 bases match TRBD2. The trim removed 7 bases at V and 3 bases at J, leaving 9 bases unmatched. The CDR3 extends over 14 amino acids. CDR3 DNA: TGTGCCAGCAATTGGGGGGGGTATCTCTACGAGCAGTACTTC. Its protein is CASNWGGYLYEQYF.

This clonotype was seen repeatedly, ten times or more. The chain is built from TRBV19 and TRBJ1-2, with D uncertain. Germline assignment: CDR1 LNHDA and CDR2 SQIVND (reference sequence). Trimming took 6 bases from V and 7 from J, leaving 21 bases between them. The CDR3 is made up of 15 amino acids. The CDR3 nucleotides read TGTGCCAGTAGCTCTTCGATTGCGGTTACTGGTGGCTACACCTTC. Residues: CASSSSIAVTGGYTF.

This sequence joins TRBV12-3 or TRBV12-4 and TRBJ1-2; D gene ambiguous. The ends were cut back, 5 bases at V and 4 bases at J, with 5 bases in the middle. CDR3 length: 11 residues. The CDR3 nucleotides read TGTGCCAGCAGTACCCTCTATGGCTACACCTTC. The encoded protein is CASSTLYGYTF.

This clonotype has a count of ten or more. The rearrangement links TRBV14 to TRBJ1-6; 7 bases are shared with TRBD1. The V gene's germline CDR1 is SGHDN and CDR2 FVKESK. The CDR3 runs 16 residues. Trimming removed 0 bases from V and 9 bases from J; junction bases left unmatched: 8. Here the CDR3 DNA reads TGTGCCAGCAGCCAAGATCTTGCAGGGGGAGGTTCACCCCTCCACTTT. This translates into CASSQDLAGGGSPLHF.

This clonotype was seen a handful of times. This CDR3 is CASSLELGGDTDTQYF. CDR3 nucleotides: TGCGCCAGCAGCTTGGAATTGGGGGGCGACACAGATACGCAGTATTTT. This rearrangement joins TRBV5-1 to TRBJ2-3; the D gene could be TRBD1 or TRBD2 (6 bases each). Germline assignment: CDR1 SGHRS and CDR2 YFSETQ. The V gene lost 0 bases and the J gene lost 2 bases, with 13 bases spanning the gap. CDR3 length: 16 amino acids.

In its sample, this clonotype was seen many times. The rearrangement links TRBV5-1 to TRBJ1-1; D is unresolved. This CDR3 comprises 16 residues. Germline CDR1 is SGHRS and CDR2 is YFSETQ. V was shortened by 2 bases and J by 0 bases, with 14 bases between the two germline ends. CDR3 coding DNA: TGCGCCAGCAGCTTTCTGTTATCCAGCCTGAACACTGAAGCTTTCTTT. Translating gives CASSFLLSSLNTEAFF.

This clonotype was picked up many times. The CDR3, as DNA: TGCGCCAGCAGCTTGGCCGGACCTAACCAAGAGACCCAGTACTTC. It codes for CASSLAGPNQETQYF. The genes are TRBV5-1 and TRBJ2-5; D is unresolved. CDR1 is SGHRS, CDR2 YFSETQ, per germline. This CDR3 comprises 15 residues. Trimming shortened V by 0 bases and J by 0 bases, and 9 bases separated the two germline ends.

The sample holds many counts of this clonotype. The V gene is TRBV10-3, the J gene TRBJ2-1; TRBD1 matches 9 bases. V was pared by 8 bases and J by 5 bases, with 7 bases of the junction left unmatched. Germline assignment: CDR1 ENHRY and CDR2 SYGVKD. This CDR3 spans 14 amino acids. CDR3 bases: TGTGCCATCCTACCGGGACAGGGAAACAATGAGCAGTTCTTC. Its protein product is CAILPGQGNNEQFF.